Listed here are 14 T cell receptor beta chains from one sample, sequenced in a study of shared clonotypes between healthy human individuals. The method was immunoSEQ multiplex PCR; TCRdb's version includes in-frame clones alone and lacks a portion of them. The sample has about 1.1 million clones; approximately 80% are singletons. The sample taken for sequencing was memory CD4+ T cells from PBMCs. As for subset: CD45RA-negative fraction. The receptors were gathered from a man between 18 and 35 years old in good health. Some clones in this sample may be carry-over from other donors' samples.

The genes are TRBV5-4 and TRBJ2-5; D is possibly TRBD1 or TRBD2 (5 bases each). The V and J ends lost 4 bases and 4 bases respectively, with 20 bases between them. The CDR3 runs 16 residues. In germline, CDR1 is SGHNT, CDR2 YYREEE (reference sequence). The CDR3: CASSLGGGQGVETQYF. The CDR3 region has the DNA TGTGCCAGCAGCCTCGGCGGCGGGCAGGGAGTAGAGACCCAGTACTTC. Combining the CDR3 with reference TRBV5-4 and TRBJ2-5 gives the whole variable domain ETGVTQSPTHLIKTRGQQVTLRCSSQSGHNTVSWYQQALGQGPQFIFQYYREEENGRGNFPPRFSGLQFPNYSSELNVNALELDDSALYLCASSLGGGQGVETQYFGPGTRLLVL.

V is TRBV12-5 and J is TRBJ1-5, with unresolved D. Germline V CDR1 and CDR2: LGHNT, FRNRAP. Between the trimmed V and J ends, which lost 1 base and 1 base, there was a span of 17 bases. This CDR3 comprises 18 residues. The chain's CDR3 is CASGLGPREGRSNQPQHF. In DNA, the CDR3 is TGTGCTAGTGGTTTGGGACCAAGGGAGGGTAGGAGCAATCAGCCCCAGCATTTT.

This clone was seen only a few times. The CDR3 does not end in the conserved phenylalanine or tryptophan, so this is likely a read error. Because the CDR3's place on the DNA is in doubt, the DNA is left out and the CDR3 is given as listed by TCRdb. This chain joins TRBV2 and TRBJ2-7. Germline V CDR1 and CDR2: SNHLY, FYNNEI. From its first to its last residue, the CDR3 has 10 amino acids. The chain's CDR3 is CASIGTESLL.

The V gene is TRBV14, the J gene TRBJ2-7; no definite D call. V was clipped by 3 bases and J by 2 bases, with 11 bases between them. Germline CDR1 SGHDN, CDR2 FVKESK. The CDR3 consists of 14 residues. The chain's CDR3 is CASSHRSPPYEQYF. DNA of the CDR3: TGTGCCAGCAGCCATCGGAGTCCCCCCTACGAGCAGTACTTC.

The rearrangement joins TRBV5-5 to TRBJ2-1; weak D call: TRBD2 (6 bases). CDR3 length: 13 residues. V was clipped by 0 bases and J by 7 bases, with 8 bases between them. From germline, CDR1 is SGHKS and CDR2 YYEKEE (reference sequence). In DNA form, the CDR3 reads TGTGCCAGCAGCTTGGTCGGGAGTAATGAGCAGTTCTTC. Translating it yields CASSLVGSNEQFF.

Note on this clone: The same CDR3 also results from other DNA sequences found in this sample. The chain combines TRBV9 with TRBJ1-5; a weak D match, TRBD1 (6 bases). The CDR3 has 14 amino acids. Trimming removed 0 bases from V and 7 bases from J, with 11 bases in between. Germline CDR1 reads SGDLS; CDR2 reads YYNGEE. CDR3 coding DNA: TGTGCCAGCAGCGTAGGCCCCCAGGGGCAGCCCCAGCATTTT. Protein: CASSVGPQGQPQHF.

V usage is TRBV30 and J usage is TRBJ2-7; a weak D match, TRBD1 (5 bases). CDR1 GTSNPN and CDR2 SVGIG come from the germline V gene (reference sequence). V lost 1 base and J 5 bases, leaving 18 bases between the germline ends. The CDR3 loop spans 15 amino acids. The CDR3 DNA reads as TGTGCCTGGAGTGCGCATACACACAGGCGCCACGAGCAGTACTTC. Protein product: CAWSAHTHRRHEQYF.

In its sample, this clone was seen a few times. The rearrangement uses TRBV2 and TRBJ1-2; D not resolved. Looked up from germline, CDR1 is SNHLY and CDR2 is FYNNEI. V dropped 2 bases and J dropped 6 bases, with 7 bases sitting between them. The CDR3 has 12 residues. The CDR3 reads CASSEQYDGYTF. Here the CDR3 DNA reads TGTGCCAGCAGTGAACAGTATGATGGCTACACCTTC.

The V gene is TRBV29-1, the J gene TRBJ2-7; TRBD1 matches at 8 bases. The tail of the sequence fits TRBJ2-1 better, so the J call may be wrong. Germline V gives CDR1 SQVTM, CDR2 ANQGSEA. The CDR3 runs 13 residues. CDR3 in DNA: TGCAGCGTTCCGACAGGGGCGCGAAATGAGCAGTTCTTC. This gives the protein CSVPTGARNEQFF.

The chain combines TRBV5-4 with TRBJ1-2, with TRBD1 matching 7 bases. The V gene end was trimmed by 4 bases and the J gene end by 4 bases; junction bases not matched to a gene: 7. The CDR3 extends over 14 amino acids. The V gene's germline CDR1 is SGHNT and CDR2 YYREEE (reference sequence). The CDR3 nucleotides are TGTGCCAGCAGCGTCGACAGGGAACTCTATGGCTACACCTTC. Its translation: CASSVDRELYGYTF.

The V call is TRBV7-2, the J call TRBJ1-4; D remains ambiguous. Germline CDR1 is SGHTA and CDR2 is FQGNSA. CDR3 length: 11 amino acids. V was pared by 6 bases and J by 5 bases, with 4 bases between. For the CDR3, the DNA is TGTGCCAGCAGTGAGAATGAAAAACTGTTTTTT. Amino acids: CASSENEKLFF. Using reference TRBV7-2 and TRBJ1-4 for the parts outside the CDR3, the full variable domain is GAGVSQSPSNKVTEKGKDVELRCDPISGHTALYWYRQSLGQGLEFLIYFQGNSAPDKSGLPSDRFSAERTGGSVSTLTIQRTQQEDSAVYLCASSENEKLFFGSGTQLSVL.

The J gene is TRBJ2-1, the V gene TRBV6-6; 8 bases line up with TRBD2. The V gene end was trimmed by 7 bases and the J gene end by 12 bases; junction bases not matched to a gene: 11. This CDR3 has 13 residues. CDR1 is MNHNY and CDR2 is SVGAGI in the germline V gene (reference sequence). The CDR3 nucleotides are TGTGCCAGCACTGGTCGGGAGGGCAGTAGGCAGTTCTTC. Translated: CASTGREGSRQFF.

The rearrangement links TRBV21-1 to TRBJ1-5; the tabulated D call, TRBD1, remains unverified against the DNA. TRBV21-1 is recorded as a pseudogene. The CDR3 loop spans 15 amino acids. The DNA for the CDR3 is TGTGCCAGCAGCGAAGGACAGGGGCGCAATCAGCCCCAGCATTTT. Translated, it gives CASSEGQGRNQPQHF.

V and J are TRBV6-5 and TRBJ2-1; 7 bases align to TRBD2. Germline V gives CDR1 MNHEY, CDR2 SVGAGI. The length of the CDR3 is 15 residues. Trimming removed 7 bases from V and 9 bases from J; junction bases left unmatched: 15. As DNA, the CDR3 is TGTGCCAGCATGCGGTTGCGCGGGAGAGGCGGTGAGCAGTTCTTC. Protein product: CASMRLRGRGGEQFF.